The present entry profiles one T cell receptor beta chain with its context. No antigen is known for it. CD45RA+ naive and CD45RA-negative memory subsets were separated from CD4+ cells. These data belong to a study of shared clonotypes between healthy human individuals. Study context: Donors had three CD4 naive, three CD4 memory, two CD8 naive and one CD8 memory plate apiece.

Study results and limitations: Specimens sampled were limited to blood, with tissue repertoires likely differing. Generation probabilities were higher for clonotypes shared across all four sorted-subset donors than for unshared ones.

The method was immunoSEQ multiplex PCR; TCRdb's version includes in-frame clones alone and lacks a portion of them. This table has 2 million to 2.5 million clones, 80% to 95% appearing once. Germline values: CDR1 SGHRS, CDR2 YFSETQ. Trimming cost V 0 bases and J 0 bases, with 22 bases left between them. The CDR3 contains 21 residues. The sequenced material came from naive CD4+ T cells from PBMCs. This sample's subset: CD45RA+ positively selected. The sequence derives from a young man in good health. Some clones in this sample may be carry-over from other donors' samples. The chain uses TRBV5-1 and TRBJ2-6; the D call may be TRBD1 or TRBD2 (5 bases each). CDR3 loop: CASSLDLSVGVLSSGANVLTF. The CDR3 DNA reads TGCGCCAGCAGCTTGGATCTTAGCGTGGGGGTGTTGAGCTCTGGGGCCAACGTCCTGACTTTC.